This T cell receptor beta chain was sequenced in a study of blood T cell repertoires in COVID-19. Across the study: The study drew acute and convalescent COVID-19 samples from the United States, Italy and Spain. From T cells, B-cell-depleted T cells, or PBMCs came the material, which was cDNA or gDNA.

In the source study's methods: For nucleated cells, counts were estimated from reference gene primer amplification. Sequencing was performed with immunoSEQ multiplex PCR; in TCRdb, only in-frame clones are kept and a portion is missing. The V and J calls and clone size were taken over from that table, and D and trimming were inferred from the DNA. Seen here are under 250,000 clones, around 82% observed once, and the top ten hold roughly 8.7%. This clone was counted a few times. The CDR3 has 17 residues. The V segment lost 2 bases and the J segment 8 bases; nucleotides outside the gene matches: 14. The germline gives CDR1 KGHSH, CDR2 LQKENI.

This sequence originates from a man in his forties with active or convalescent COVID-19. The chain employs TRBV18 and TRBJ1-4; 7 bases line up with TRBD1. What was sequenced was peripheral blood. The CDR3 bases are TGTGCCAGCTCACCAAGGAGCTCGGCAGGGGGGACCGAAAAACTGTTTTTT. This gives the protein CASSPRSSAGGTEKLFF.